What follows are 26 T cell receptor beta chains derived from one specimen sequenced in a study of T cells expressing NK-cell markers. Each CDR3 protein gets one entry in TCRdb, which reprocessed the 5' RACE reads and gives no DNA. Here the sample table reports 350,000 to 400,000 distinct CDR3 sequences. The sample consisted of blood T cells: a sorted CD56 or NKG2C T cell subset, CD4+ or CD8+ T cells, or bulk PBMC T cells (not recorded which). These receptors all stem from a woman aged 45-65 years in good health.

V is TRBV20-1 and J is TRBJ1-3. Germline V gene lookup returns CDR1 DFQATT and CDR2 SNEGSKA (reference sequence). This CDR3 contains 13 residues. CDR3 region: CSASRSTGNTIYF.

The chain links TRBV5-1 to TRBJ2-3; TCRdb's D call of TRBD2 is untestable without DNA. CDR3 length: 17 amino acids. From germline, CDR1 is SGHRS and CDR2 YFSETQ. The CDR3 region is CASSLEASGHPGDTQYF.

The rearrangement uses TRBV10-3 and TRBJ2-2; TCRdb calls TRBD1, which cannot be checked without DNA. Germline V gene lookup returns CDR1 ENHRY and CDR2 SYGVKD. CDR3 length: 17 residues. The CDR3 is CAISEGRLRGNTGELFF.

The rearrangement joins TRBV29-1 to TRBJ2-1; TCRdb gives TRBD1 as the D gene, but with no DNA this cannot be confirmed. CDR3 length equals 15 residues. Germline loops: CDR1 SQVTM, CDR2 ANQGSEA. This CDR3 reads CSVEGPGQVYNEQFF.

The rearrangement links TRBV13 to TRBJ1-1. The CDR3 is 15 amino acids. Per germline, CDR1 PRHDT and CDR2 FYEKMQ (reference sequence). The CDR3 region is CASKKRDGLSTEAFF.

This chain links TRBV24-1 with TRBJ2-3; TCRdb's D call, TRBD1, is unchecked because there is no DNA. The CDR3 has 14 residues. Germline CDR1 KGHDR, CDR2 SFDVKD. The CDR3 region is CATSGGPVTDTQYF.

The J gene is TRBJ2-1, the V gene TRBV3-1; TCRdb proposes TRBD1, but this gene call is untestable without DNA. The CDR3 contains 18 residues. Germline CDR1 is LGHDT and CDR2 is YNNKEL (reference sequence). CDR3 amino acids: CASSRAPPRGSSYNEQFF.

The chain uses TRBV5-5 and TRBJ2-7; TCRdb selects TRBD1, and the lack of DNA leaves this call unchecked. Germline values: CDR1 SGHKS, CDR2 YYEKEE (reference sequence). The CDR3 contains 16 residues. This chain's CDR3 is CASSLDPGRTFGVQYF.

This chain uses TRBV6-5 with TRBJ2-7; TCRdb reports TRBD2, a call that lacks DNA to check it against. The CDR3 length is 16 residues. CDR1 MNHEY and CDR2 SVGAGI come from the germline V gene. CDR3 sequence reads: CASRPRGLAGIYEQYF.

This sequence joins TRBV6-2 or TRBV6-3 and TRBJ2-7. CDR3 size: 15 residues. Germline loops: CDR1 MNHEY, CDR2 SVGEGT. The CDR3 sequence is CASSLLGYPIDEQYF.

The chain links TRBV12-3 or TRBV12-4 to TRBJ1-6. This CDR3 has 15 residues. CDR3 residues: CASRGGWGSNSPLHF.

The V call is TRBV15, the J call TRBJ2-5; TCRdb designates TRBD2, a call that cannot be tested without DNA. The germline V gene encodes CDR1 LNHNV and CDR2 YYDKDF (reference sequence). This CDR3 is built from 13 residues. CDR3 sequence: CATTRTLGETQYF.

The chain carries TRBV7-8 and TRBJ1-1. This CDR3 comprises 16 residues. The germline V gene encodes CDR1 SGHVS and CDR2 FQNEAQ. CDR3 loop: CASSYSRKISYTEAFF. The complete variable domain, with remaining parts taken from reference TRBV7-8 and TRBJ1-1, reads GAGVSQSPRYKVAKRGQDVALRCDPISGHVSLFWYQQALGQGPEFLTYFQNEAQLDKSGLPSDRFFAERPEGSVSTLKIQRTQQEDSAVYLCASSYSRKISYTEAFFGQGTRLTVV.

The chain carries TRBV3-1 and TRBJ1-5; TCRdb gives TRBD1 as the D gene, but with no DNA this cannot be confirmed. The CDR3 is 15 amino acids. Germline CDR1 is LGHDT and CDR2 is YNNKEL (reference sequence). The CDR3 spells CASSQQGFSNQPQHF.

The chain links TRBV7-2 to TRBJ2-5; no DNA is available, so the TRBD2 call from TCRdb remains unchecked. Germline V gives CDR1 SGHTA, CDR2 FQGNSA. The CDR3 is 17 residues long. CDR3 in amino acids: CASSSLGPLLGRETQYF. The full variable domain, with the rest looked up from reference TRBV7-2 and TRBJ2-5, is GAGVSQSPSNKVTEKGKDVELRCDPISGHTALYWYRQSLGQGLEFLIYFQGNSAPDKSGLPSDRFSAERTGGSVSTLTIQRTQQEDSAVYLCASSSLGPLLGRETQYFGPGTRLLVL.

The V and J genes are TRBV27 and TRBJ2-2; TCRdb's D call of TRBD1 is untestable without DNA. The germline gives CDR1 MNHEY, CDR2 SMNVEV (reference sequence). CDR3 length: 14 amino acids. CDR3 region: CASRRQFFTGELFF.

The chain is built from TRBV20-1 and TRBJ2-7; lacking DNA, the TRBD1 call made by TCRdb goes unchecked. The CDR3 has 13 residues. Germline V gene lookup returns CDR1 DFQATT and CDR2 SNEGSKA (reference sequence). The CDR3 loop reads CSARDRTHYEQYF.

Here the CDR3 reads CSASPLAGELGEQFF. The chain links TRBV20-1 to TRBJ2-1; the TCRdb D gene call, TRBD2, has no DNA to confirm it. The CDR3 totals 15 residues. CDR1 and CDR2 from the germline V gene are DFQATT and SNEGSKA (reference sequence).

The CDR3 protein is CASSLGGVQDTDTQYF. The chain couples TRBV11-2 to TRBJ2-3. Germline-derived CDR1 and CDR2 are SGHAT and FQNNGV. The CDR3 is made up of 16 amino acids.

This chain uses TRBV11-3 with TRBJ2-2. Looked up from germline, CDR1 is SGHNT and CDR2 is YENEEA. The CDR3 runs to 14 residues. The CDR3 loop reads CASSSAVGTGELFF.

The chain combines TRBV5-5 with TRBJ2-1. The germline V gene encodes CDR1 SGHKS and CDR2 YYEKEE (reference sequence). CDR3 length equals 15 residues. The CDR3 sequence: CASSLVDRPYNEQFF. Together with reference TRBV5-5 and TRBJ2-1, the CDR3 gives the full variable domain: DAGVTQSPTHLIKTRGQQVTLRCSPISGHKSVSWYQQVLGQGPQFIFQYYEKEERGRGNFPDRFSARQFPNYSSELNVNALLLGDSALYLCASSLVDRPYNEQFFGPGTRLTVL.

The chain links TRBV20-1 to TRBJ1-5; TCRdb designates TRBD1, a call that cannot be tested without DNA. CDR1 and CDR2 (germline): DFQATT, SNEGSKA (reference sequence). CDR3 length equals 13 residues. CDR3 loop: CSARQGGTQPQHF.

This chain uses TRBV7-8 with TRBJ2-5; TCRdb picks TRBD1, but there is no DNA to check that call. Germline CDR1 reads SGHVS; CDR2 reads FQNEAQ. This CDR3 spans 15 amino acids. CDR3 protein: CASSRDRVFVKTQYF.

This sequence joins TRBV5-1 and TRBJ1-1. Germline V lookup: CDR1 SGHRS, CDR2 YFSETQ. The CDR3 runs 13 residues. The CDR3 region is CASSLVRNTEAFF.

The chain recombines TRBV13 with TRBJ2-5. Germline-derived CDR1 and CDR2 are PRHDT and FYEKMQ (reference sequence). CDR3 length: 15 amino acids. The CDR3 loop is CASSFLRISQETQYF.

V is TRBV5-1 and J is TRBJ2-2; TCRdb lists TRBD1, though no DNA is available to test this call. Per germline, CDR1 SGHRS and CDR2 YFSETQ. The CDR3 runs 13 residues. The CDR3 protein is CASSQQGAGELFF. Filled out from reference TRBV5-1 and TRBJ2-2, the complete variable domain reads KAGVTQTPRYLIKTRGQQVTLSCSPISGHRSVSWYQQTPGQGLQFLFEYFSETQRNKGNFPGRFSGRQFSNSRSEMNVSTLELGDSALYLCASSQQGAGELFFGEGSRLTVL.